Given below is one T cell receptor beta chain in context. What it binds is unknown. The CDR3 consists of 14 residues. The V gene lost 2 bases and the J gene lost 7 bases, with 15 bases spanning the gap. Germline V lookup: CDR1 SGHRS, CDR2 YFSETQ. Sequenced by immunoSEQ multiplex PCR; TCRdb stores in-frame clones only, minus some. Seen here are about 2.2 million clones, approximately 94% observed once, and the top ten hold about 1.5%. This sample was taken from a study of shared clonotypes between healthy human individuals. About the research overall: Per-donor plates numbered three CD4 naive, three CD4 memory, two CD8 naive and one CD8 memory.

General study findings and limits: Larger estimated richness was generally seen in naive subsets than in memory subsets.

Terminally differentiated effector memory CD45RA+ cells were excluded from the naive CD8 cells, which were CD45RO-negative and positively selected for CCR7. Material for sequencing was naive CD8+ T cells from PBMCs. This rearrangement joins TRBV5-1 to TRBJ1-2; no reliable D call. The TCR sequence derives from a man younger than 35 in good health. Some clones in this sample may be carry-over from other donors' samples. The DNA of the CDR3 is TGCGCCAGCAGCTTCGGCCAGCCGTCCGCTGGCTACACCTTC. As protein: CASSFGQPSAGYTF.